This TCR beta chain was retrieved from a study of blood T cells in healthy people across ages. Findings and caveats of the study: Investigators viewed diversity estimates from one million T cells as underestimates, the study reported. The lack of PBMC sorting stopped any conclusive naive versus antigen-experienced comparison.

Germline V CDR1 and CDR2: DFQATT, SNEGSKA (reference sequence). The CDR3 spans 15 residues. Total RNA extraction produced at least 5.5 micrograms (per sample) for the study. Sample-barcoded 5' priming and a J-beta primer mix drove a second PCR of about 6 to 12 cycles. Each cDNA molecule was tagged by a template-switch adaptor with 12 random nucleotides. One entry per CDR3 protein, called by TCRdb with MiXCR from the 5' RACE reads. The sample contains some 790,000 distinct CDR3 sequences, 29% of which appear only once. For this clonotype: Its antigen is not identified. This may be a read error, as it is one base from a much larger clone.

The gene calls are TRBV20-1 and TRBJ1-6, with a possible D match to TRBD1 (6 bases). The sample was blood. This TCR came from a woman older than 75 in good health. The CDR3 loop reads CSAEPQGAGNSPPHF. The CDR3 DNA follows: TGCAGTGCTGAACCACAGGGTGCGGGTAATTCACCCCCCCACTTT.